This T cell receptor (beta chain) was observed in a study of identical twins. General study points: Invariant populations such as MAIT and iNKT cells could partly muddle zero-insertion analyses. A lower insertion count was a feature of abundant cord blood beta clonotypes, with no such feature in memory repertoires.

CDR3 size: 15 residues. The J segment lost 1 base and the V segment lost 2 bases, leaving 4 bases of the junction unmatched. Germline-derived CDR1 and CDR2 are PRHDT and FYEKMQ (reference sequence). The donors were all healthy and Caucasian. Remarks on this clonotype: The antigen is undetermined.

Addition of a universal primer site occurred through template switching, and cDNA carried unique molecular identifiers. A single record per CDR3 protein comes from TCRdb applying MiXCR to the 5' RACE reads. The table records about 460,000 distinct CDR3 sequences, 12% to 15% of them present only once. The sample was also linked to a second study, of yellow fever vaccine responses in identical twins.

The chain carries TRBV13 and TRBJ2-5, with TRBD2 matching over 7 bases. Sample: CD4+ T cells sorted from blood. The clonotype was recovered from a woman aged 18-35 years in good health. The CDR3 sequence is CASSLTAGSQETQYF. In DNA form, the CDR3 reads TGTGCCAGCAGCTTAACAGCGGGGAGCCAAGAGACCCAGTACTTC.